The clone carrying this T cell receptor beta chain showed up just once. The data were taken from a study of blood T cell repertoires in COVID-19. Study as a whole: Acute and convalescent COVID-19 specimens originated in the United States, Italy and Spain. Sources were T cells, B-cell-depleted T cells, or PBMCs; the material itself was cDNA or gDNA.

In the authors' methods: From reference gene primer amplification, estimates of nucleated cell counts were derived. Assay used: immunoSEQ multiplex PCR; TCRdb lists only in-frame clones, some missing. The V and J calls and the clone size are those of that table, but D and trimming were determined from the DNA. The table records about 220,000 clones, 84% of them present only once. Germline V gene sequence: CDR1 GTSNPN, CDR2 SVGIG (reference sequence). Between the trimmed V and J ends, which lost 3 bases and 3 bases, there was a span of 12 bases. CDR3 size: 14 residues. The source of this sequence is a woman aged 30 to 39 who had recovered from COVID-19. Sequenced sample: peripheral blood. J is TRBJ1-5 and V is TRBV30, with D perhaps TRBD1 (5 bases). DNA of the CDR3: TGTGCCTGGAGCCCTCTCAGGGTCAATCAGCCCCAGCATTTT. It yields the protein CAWSPLRVNQPQHF.